This is a list of T cell receptor beta chains from one sample in a study of PD-1 blockade in classical Hodgkin lymphoma. Produced via immunoSEQ multiplex PCR; TCRdb's table is partial and in-frame only. The sample has tens of thousands of clones, around nine tenths seen once. Sequencing used peripheral blood mononuclear cells (PBMCs), obtained before the fourth cycle of nivolumab. The source of these receptors is a human donor with classical Hodgkin lymphoma. Both conserved end residues are part of each CDR3. The D gene is left open where the match is weak. Expanded clones get a size class; other rows say once, few or many, or leave the size out.

v_gene: TRBV9; d_gene: .; j_gene: TRBJ2-7; abundance: .; CDR3aa: CASSPSSTARYEQYF; CDR3nt: TGTGCCAGCAGCCCCTCCTCGACAGCTCGCTACGAGCAGTACTTC
v_gene: TRBV5-1; d_gene: .; j_gene: TRBJ1-1; abundance: .; CDR3aa: CASSLEQLNTEAFF; CDR3nt: TGCGCCAGCAGCTTGGAACAGCTAAACACTGAAGCTTTCTTT
v_gene: TRBV6-5; d_gene: .; j_gene: TRBJ1-2; abundance: .; CDR3aa: CASSSTVTTGYTF; CDR3nt: TGTGCCAGCAGTTCGACCGTTACGACGGGCTACACCTTC
v_gene: TRBV10-1; d_gene: TRBD1; j_gene: TRBJ2-2; abundance: .; CDR3aa: CASSRTGTNTGELFF; CDR3nt: TGCGCCAGCAGCAGGACAGGGACAAACACCGGGGAGCTGTTTTTT
v_gene: TRBV14; d_gene: .; j_gene: TRBJ1-2; abundance: .; CDR3aa: CASSQDRGRYYGYTF; CDR3nt: TGTGCCAGCAGCCAAGACCGGGGGCGGTACTATGGCTACACCTTC
v_gene: TRBV5-1; d_gene: .; j_gene: TRBJ1-2; abundance: .; CDR3aa: CASSLETGGGYTF; CDR3nt: TGCGCCAGCAGCTTGGAAACAGGCGGCGGCTACACCTTC
v_gene: TRBV7-9; d_gene: .; j_gene: TRBJ1-2; abundance: .; CDR3aa: CASSLLGSNYGYTF; CDR3nt: TGTGCCAGCAGCTTACTGGGTTCGAACTATGGCTACACCTTC
v_gene: TRBV11-2; d_gene: .; j_gene: TRBJ1-1; abundance: .; CDR3aa: CASSEGNRATEAFF; CDR3nt: TGTGCCAGCAGTGAGGGGAACAGGGCCACTGAAGCTTTCTTT
v_gene: TRBV5-4; d_gene: TRBD2; j_gene: TRBJ2-2; abundance: .; CDR3aa: CASNSKAGGTNTGELFF; CDR3nt: TGTGCCAGCAACTCTAAGGCGGGGGGGACGAACACCGGGGAGCTGTTTTTT
v_gene: TRBV5-6; d_gene: .; j_gene: TRBJ1-1; abundance: .; CDR3aa: CASSHVGHMNTEAFF; CDR3nt: TGTGCCAGCAGCCACGTTGGACACATGAACACTGAAGCTTTCTTT
v_gene: TRBV25-1; d_gene: .; j_gene: TRBJ2-7; abundance: .; CDR3aa: CASSDWQGYEQYF; CDR3nt: TGTGCCAGCAGTGACTGGCAGGGCTACGAGCAGTACTTC
v_gene: TRBV5-1; d_gene: .; j_gene: TRBJ1-1; abundance: .; CDR3aa: CASSSTGYTEAFF; CDR3nt: TGCGCCAGCAGCTCGACGGGCTACACTGAAGCTTTCTTT
v_gene: TRBV5-1; d_gene: .; j_gene: TRBJ2-3; abundance: .; CDR3aa: CASSLAGLDTQYF; CDR3nt: TGCGCCAGCAGCTTGGCGGGCTTGGATACGCAGTATTTT
v_gene: TRBV6-1; d_gene: TRBD1; j_gene: TRBJ2-2; abundance: .; CDR3aa: CASRTGQVTGELFF; CDR3nt: TGTGCCAGCAGGACGGGACAGGTCACCGGGGAGCTGTTTTTT
v_gene: TRBV7-9; d_gene: .; j_gene: TRBJ1-1; abundance: .; CDR3aa: CASSPRRGPPQGTEAFF; CDR3nt: TGTGCCAGCAGCCCCCGCAGGGGCCCCCCTCAGGGGACTGAAGCTTTCTTT
v_gene: TRBV6-1; d_gene: .; j_gene: TRBJ1-1; abundance: .; CDR3aa: CASSSPFTGNPEAFF; CDR3nt: TGTGCCAGCAGTTCCCCATTTACAGGGAACCCTGAAGCTTTCTTT
v_gene: TRBV5-1; d_gene: TRBD1; j_gene: TRBJ1-3; abundance: .; CDR3aa: CASSLGQGGNTIYF; CDR3nt: TGCGCCAGCAGCTTGGGACAGGGAGGAAACACCATATATTTT
v_gene: TRBV5-1; d_gene: .; j_gene: TRBJ1-5; abundance: .; CDR3aa: CASSLVGGAAQPQHF; CDR3nt: TGCGCCAGCAGCTTAGTAGGGGGAGCCGCTCAGCCCCAGCATTTT
v_gene: TRBV2; d_gene: TRBD1; j_gene: TRBJ1-1; abundance: .; CDR3aa: CASSSTGVNTEAFF; CDR3nt: TGTGCCAGCAGTTCTACAGGGGTTAACACTGAAGCTTTCTTT
v_gene: TRBV28; d_gene: .; j_gene: TRBJ2-1; abundance: .; CDR3aa: CASSFGTREQFF; CDR3nt: TGTGCCAGCAGTTTTGGTACCCGAGAGCAGTTCTTC
v_gene: TRBV2; d_gene: .; j_gene: TRBJ1-1; abundance: .; CDR3aa: CASSDQGLLPEAFF; CDR3nt: TGTGCCAGCAGTGACCAGGGGCTATTGCCTGAAGCTTTCTTT
v_gene: TRBV5-1; d_gene: .; j_gene: TRBJ1-1; abundance: .; CDR3aa: CASSSQGGGTEAFF; CDR3nt: TGCGCCAGCAGCTCACAGGGTGGGGGCACTGAAGCTTTCTTT
v_gene: TRBV5-1; d_gene: .; j_gene: TRBJ2-1; abundance: .; CDR3aa: CASSESNEQFF; CDR3nt: TGCGCCAGCAGCGAGTCTAATGAGCAGTTCTTC
v_gene: TRBV5-1; d_gene: TRBD1; j_gene: TRBJ1-1; abundance: .; CDR3aa: CASSGNLQGARAFF; CDR3nt: TGCGCCAGCAGCGGAAACCTCCAGGGGGCGCGGGCTTTCTTT
v_gene: TRBV5-1; d_gene: .; j_gene: TRBJ2-7; abundance: .; CDR3aa: CASSLGAQGYEQYF; CDR3nt: TGCGCCAGCAGCTTGGGGGCTCAAGGCTACGAGCAGTACTTC
v_gene: TRBV2; d_gene: .; j_gene: TRBJ2-5; abundance: .; CDR3aa: CASSPGPKQETQYF; CDR3nt: TGTGCCAGCAGCCCGGGACCGAAACAAGAGACCCAGTACTTC
v_gene: TRBV4-1; d_gene: .; j_gene: TRBJ2-2; abundance: .; CDR3aa: CASSGATGELFF; CDR3nt: TGCGCCAGCAGCGGAGCCACCGGGGAGCTGTTTTTT
v_gene: TRBV11-2; d_gene: .; j_gene: TRBJ1-1; abundance: .; CDR3aa: CASTLEGGQAFF; CDR3nt: TGTGCCAGCACCTTAGAAGGGGGACAAGCTTTCTTT
v_gene: TRBV7-2; d_gene: TRBD2; j_gene: TRBJ2-1; abundance: .; CDR3aa: CASRRSGGAYNEQFF; CDR3nt: TGTGCCAGCAGACGTAGCGGGGGGGCTTACAATGAGCAGTTCTTC
v_gene: TRBV9; d_gene: TRBD1; j_gene: TRBJ2-2; abundance: once; CDR3aa: CASSATGGLGGELFF; CDR3nt: TGTGCCAGCAGCGCGACAGGGGGTTTGGGCGGGGAGCTGTTTTTT
v_gene: TRBV6-5; d_gene: TRBD1; j_gene: TRBJ2-2; abundance: .; CDR3aa: CASSRIQGTDGELFF; CDR3nt: TGTGCCAGCAGCCGAATACAGGGGACCGACGGGGAGCTGTTTTTT
v_gene: TRBV5-4; d_gene: .; j_gene: TRBJ2-1; abundance: .; CDR3aa: CASSPAGNEQFF; CDR3nt: TGTGCCAGCAGCCCGGCCGGCAATGAGCAGTTCTTC
v_gene: TRBV5-1; d_gene: .; j_gene: TRBJ1-2; abundance: .; CDR3aa: CASSLGPAGYTF; CDR3nt: TGCGCCAGCAGCTTGGGGCCCGCGGGCTACACCTTC
v_gene: TRBV27; d_gene: TRBD2; j_gene: TRBJ2-1; abundance: .; CDR3aa: CASSPLLAGGPNEQFF; CDR3nt: TGTGCCAGCAGTCCCCTCCTAGCGGGGGGACCCAATGAGCAGTTCTTC
v_gene: TRBV5-1; d_gene: TRBD1; j_gene: TRBJ2-3; abundance: .; CDR3aa: CASSAGQGSTDTQYF; CDR3nt: TGCGCCAGCAGCGCCGGACAGGGCAGCACAGATACGCAGTATTTT
v_gene: TRBV28; d_gene: .; j_gene: TRBJ1-2; abundance: .; CDR3aa: CASSLLVMAVPGYTF; CDR3nt: TGTGCCAGCAGTTTATTGGTGATGGCAGTCCCTGGCTACACCTTC
v_gene: TRBV21-1; d_gene: .; j_gene: TRBJ1-2; abundance: .; CDR3aa: CASYRRVFRTF; CDR3nt: TGTGCCAGCTATCGACGGGTATTCCGTACCTTC
v_gene: TRBV6-5; d_gene: .; j_gene: TRBJ2-7; abundance: .; CDR3aa: CASRPGTVGRGEQYF; CDR3nt: TGTGCCAGCAGACCCGGGACTGTGGGGAGGGGGGAGCAGTACTTC
v_gene: TRBV6-1; d_gene: .; j_gene: TRBJ1-2; abundance: once; CDR3aa: CAGKAVYGMDYGYTF; CDR3nt: TGTGCCGGCAAGGCGGTGTACGGGATGGACTATGGCTACACCTTC
v_gene: TRBV5-1; d_gene: TRBD1; j_gene: TRBJ1-2; abundance: .; CDR3aa: CASRSGGQNYGYTF; CDR3nt: TGCGCCAGCAGGTCTGGGGGACAGAACTATGGCTACACCTTC
v_gene: TRBV5-6; d_gene: .; j_gene: TRBJ1-6; abundance: .; CDR3aa: CASSLRINNSPLHF; CDR3nt: TGTGCCAGCAGCTTGCGGATAAATAATTCACCCCTCCACTTT
v_gene: TRBV7-2; d_gene: .; j_gene: TRBJ1-1; abundance: .; CDR3aa: CASSLAVGWLNTEAFF; CDR3nt: TGTGCCAGCAGCTTAGCGGTGGGGTGGCTGAACACTGAAGCTTTCTTT
v_gene: TRBV27; d_gene: .; j_gene: TRBJ2-5; abundance: .; CDR3aa: CASRVLAAETQYF; CDR3nt: TGTGCCAGCAGGGTACTTGCGGCGGAGACCCAGTACTTC
v_gene: TRBV6-1; d_gene: .; j_gene: TRBJ2-7; abundance: .; CDR3aa: CASSVPSLTYEQYF; CDR3nt: TGTGCCAGCAGTGTTCCTTCACTCACTTACGAGCAGTACTTC
v_gene: TRBV6-1; d_gene: .; j_gene: TRBJ1-5; abundance: .; CDR3aa: CASSLKNQPQHF; CDR3nt: TGTGCCAGCAGTCTTAAGAATCAGCCCCAGCATTTT
v_gene: TRBV5-4; d_gene: TRBD2; j_gene: TRBJ2-3; abundance: .; CDR3aa: CASSDPGLAVLDTQYF; CDR3nt: TGTGCCAGCAGCGACCCGGGACTAGCGGTTCTGGATACGCAGTATTTT
v_gene: TRBV5-1; d_gene: .; j_gene: TRBJ2-5; abundance: .; CDR3aa: CASGEGVIQETQYF; CDR3nt: TGCGCCAGCGGCGAGGGGGTTATACAAGAGACCCAGTACTTC
v_gene: TRBV19; d_gene: .; j_gene: TRBJ2-2; abundance: .; CDR3aa: CASSIEGTWANTGELFF; CDR3nt: TGTGCCAGTAGTATAGAGGGGACTTGGGCAAACACCGGGGAGCTGTTTTTT
v_gene: TRBV7-3; d_gene: .; j_gene: TRBJ2-7; abundance: .; CDR3aa: CASSESSRTKVYEQYF; CDR3nt: TGTGCCAGCAGCGAATCCTCGCGGACGAAGGTATACGAGCAGTACTTC
v_gene: TRBV7-7; d_gene: .; j_gene: TRBJ2-5; abundance: .; CDR3aa: CASSSRGEETQYF; CDR3nt: TGTGCCAGCAGCTCACGGGGTGAAGAGACCCAGTACTTC
v_gene: TRBV5-1; d_gene: .; j_gene: TRBJ2-5; abundance: .; CDR3aa: CASSAEGWVSETQYF; CDR3nt: TGCGCCAGCAGCGCGGAGGGGTGGGTGAGCGAGACCCAGTACTTC
v_gene: TRBV30; d_gene: .; j_gene: TRBJ2-7; abundance: .; CDR3aa: CAWSGNYEQYF; CDR3nt: TGTGCCTGGTCCGGGAACTACGAGCAGTACTTC
v_gene: TRBV28; d_gene: .; j_gene: TRBJ1-2; abundance: .; CDR3aa: CASRQSPNYGYTF; CDR3nt: TGTGCCAGCAGACAGAGCCCTAACTATGGCTACACCTTC
v_gene: TRBV11-2; d_gene: TRBD1; j_gene: TRBJ1-1; abundance: .; CDR3aa: CASSLAQGALNTEAFF; CDR3nt: TGTGCCAGCAGCTTAGCTCAGGGGGCTCTGAACACTGAAGCTTTCTTT
v_gene: TRBV6-6; d_gene: .; j_gene: TRBJ1-4; abundance: .; CDR3aa: CASISRGGDEKLFF; CDR3nt: TGTGCCAGCATATCCCGGGGCGGGGATGAAAAACTGTTTTTT
v_gene: TRBV5-6; d_gene: TRBD1; j_gene: TRBJ1-2; abundance: .; CDR3aa: CASSLDGTGEGYTF; CDR3nt: TGTGCCAGCAGCTTGGATGGGACAGGGGAAGGCTACACCTTC
v_gene: TRBV19; d_gene: TRBD1; j_gene: TRBJ1-6; abundance: .; CDR3aa: CATGGGQYNSPLHF; CDR3nt: TGTGCCACCGGGGGGGGACAGTATAATTCACCCCTCCACTTT
v_gene: TRBV4-1; d_gene: TRBD1; j_gene: TRBJ1-6; abundance: .; CDR3aa: CASSQGDRAESSPLHF; CDR3nt: TGCGCCAGCAGCCAAGGGGACAGGGCAGAGAGTTCACCCCTCCACTTT
v_gene: TRBV5-1; d_gene: .; j_gene: TRBJ2-7; abundance: .; CDR3aa: CASSLVDITYEQYF; CDR3nt: TGCGCCAGCAGCTTGGTGGACATAACATACGAGCAGTACTTC